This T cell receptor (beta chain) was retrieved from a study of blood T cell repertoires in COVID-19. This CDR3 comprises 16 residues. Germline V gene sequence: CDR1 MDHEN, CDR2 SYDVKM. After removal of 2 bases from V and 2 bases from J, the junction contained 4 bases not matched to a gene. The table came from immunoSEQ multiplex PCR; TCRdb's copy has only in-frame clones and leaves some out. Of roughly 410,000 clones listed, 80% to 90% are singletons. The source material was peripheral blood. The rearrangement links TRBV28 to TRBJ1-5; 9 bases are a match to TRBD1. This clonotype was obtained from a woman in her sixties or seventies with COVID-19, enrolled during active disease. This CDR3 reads CASSLRGQGRNQPQHF. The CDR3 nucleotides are TGTGCCAGCAGTTTACGGGGACAGGGCCGCAATCAGCCCCAGCATTTT.